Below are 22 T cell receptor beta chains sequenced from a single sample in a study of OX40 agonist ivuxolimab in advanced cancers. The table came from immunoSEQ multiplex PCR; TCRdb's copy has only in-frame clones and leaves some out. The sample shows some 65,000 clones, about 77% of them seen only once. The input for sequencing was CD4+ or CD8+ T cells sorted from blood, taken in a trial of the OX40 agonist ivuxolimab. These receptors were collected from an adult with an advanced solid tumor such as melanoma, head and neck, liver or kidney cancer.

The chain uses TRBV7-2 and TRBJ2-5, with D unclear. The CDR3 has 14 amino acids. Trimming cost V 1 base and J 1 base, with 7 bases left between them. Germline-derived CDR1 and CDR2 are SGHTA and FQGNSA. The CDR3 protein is CASSLGVAQETQYF. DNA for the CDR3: TGTGCCAGCAGCTTAGGGGTGGCCCAAGAGACCCAGTACTTC.

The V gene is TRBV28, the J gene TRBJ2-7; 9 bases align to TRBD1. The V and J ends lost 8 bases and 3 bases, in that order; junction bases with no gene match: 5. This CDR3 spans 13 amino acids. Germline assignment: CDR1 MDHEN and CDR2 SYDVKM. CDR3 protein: CASASGQGYEQYF. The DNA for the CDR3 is TGTGCCAGCGCCTCGGGACAGGGCTACGAGCAGTACTTC.

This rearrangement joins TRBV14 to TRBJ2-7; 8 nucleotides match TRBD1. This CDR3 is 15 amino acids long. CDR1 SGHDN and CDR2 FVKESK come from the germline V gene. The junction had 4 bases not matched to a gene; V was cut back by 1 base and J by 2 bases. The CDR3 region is CASSQVGTGPYEQYF. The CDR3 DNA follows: TGTGCCAGCAGCCAAGTAGGGACAGGCCCCTACGAGCAGTACTTC. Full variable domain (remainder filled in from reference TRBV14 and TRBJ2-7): EAGVTQFPSHSVIEKGQTVTLRCDPISGHDNLYWYRRVMGKEIKFLLHFVKESKQDESGMPNNRFLAERTGGTYSTLKVQPAELEDSGVYFCASSQVGTGPYEQYFGPGTRLTVT.

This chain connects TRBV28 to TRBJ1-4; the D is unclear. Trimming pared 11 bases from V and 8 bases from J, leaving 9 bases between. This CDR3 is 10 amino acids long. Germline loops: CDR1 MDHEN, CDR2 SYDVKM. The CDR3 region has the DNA TGTGCCTCGGGATGGGAAAAACTGTTTTTT. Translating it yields CASGWEKLFF.

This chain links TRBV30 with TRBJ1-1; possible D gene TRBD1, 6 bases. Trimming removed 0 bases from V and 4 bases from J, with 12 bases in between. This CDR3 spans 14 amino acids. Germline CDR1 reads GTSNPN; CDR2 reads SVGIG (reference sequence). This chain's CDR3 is CAWSVFRGSTEAFF. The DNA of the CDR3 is TGTGCCTGGAGTGTATTTAGGGGGTCCACTGAAGCTTTCTTT. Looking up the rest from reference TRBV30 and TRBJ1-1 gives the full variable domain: SQTIHQWPATLVQPVGSPLSLECTVEGTSNPNLYWYRQAAGRGLQLLFYSVGIGQISSEVPQNLSASRPQDRQFILSSKKLLLSDSGFYLCAWSVFRGSTEAFFGQGTRLTVV.

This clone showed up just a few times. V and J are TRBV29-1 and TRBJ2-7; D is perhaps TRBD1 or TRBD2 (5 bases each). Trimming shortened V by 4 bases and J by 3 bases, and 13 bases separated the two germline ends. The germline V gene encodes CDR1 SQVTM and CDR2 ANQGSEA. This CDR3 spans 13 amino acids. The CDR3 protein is CSVVRGIGYEQYF. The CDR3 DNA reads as TGCAGCGTTGTGAGGGGTATCGGCTACGAGCAGTACTTC.

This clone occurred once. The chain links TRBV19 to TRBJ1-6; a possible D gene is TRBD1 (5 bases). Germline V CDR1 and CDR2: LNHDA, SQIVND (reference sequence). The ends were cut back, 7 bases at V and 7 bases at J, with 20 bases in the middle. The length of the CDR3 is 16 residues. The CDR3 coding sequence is TGTGCCAGTATCGACCAGCAGGGAGGAAAAAATTCACCCCTCCACTTT. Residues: CASIDQQGGKNSPLHF.

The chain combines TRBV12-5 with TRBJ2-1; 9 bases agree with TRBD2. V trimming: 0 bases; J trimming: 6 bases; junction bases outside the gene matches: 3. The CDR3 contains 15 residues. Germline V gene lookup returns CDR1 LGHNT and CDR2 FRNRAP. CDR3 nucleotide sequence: TGTGCTAGTGGTTTGGTGGCTAGCGGGGTCAATGAGCAGTTCTTC. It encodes CASGLVASGVNEQFF. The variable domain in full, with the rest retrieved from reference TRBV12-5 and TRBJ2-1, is DARVTQTPRHKVTEMGQEVTMRCQPILGHNTVFWYRQTMMQGLELLAYFRNRAPLDDSGMPKDRFSAEMPDATLATLKIQPSEPRDSAVYFCASGLVASGVNEQFFGPGTRLTVL.

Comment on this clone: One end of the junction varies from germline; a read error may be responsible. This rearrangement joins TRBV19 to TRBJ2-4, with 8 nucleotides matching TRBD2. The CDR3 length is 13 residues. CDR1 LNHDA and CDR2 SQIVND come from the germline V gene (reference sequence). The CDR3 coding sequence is TGTGCCAGTAGTTTCCAAACGGGACTAGATCGGTTCTTC. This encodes CASSFQTGLDRFF.

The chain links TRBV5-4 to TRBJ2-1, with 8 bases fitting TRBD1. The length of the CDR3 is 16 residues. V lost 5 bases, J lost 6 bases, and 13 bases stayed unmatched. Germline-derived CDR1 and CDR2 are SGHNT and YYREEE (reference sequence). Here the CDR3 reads CASRQNPGQVGNEQFF. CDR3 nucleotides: TGTGCCAGCAGACAAAATCCGGGACAGGTCGGCAATGAGCAGTTCTTC.

CDR3 loop: CASSRDGSSEQFF. Here the CDR3 DNA reads TGTGCCAGTAGTAGGGACGGCTCTAGTGAGCAGTTCTTC. The chain combines TRBV19 with TRBJ2-1, with D possibly called TRBD1 or TRBD2 (5 bases each). Trimming shortened V by 4 bases and J by 9 bases, and 13 bases separated the two germline ends. CDR3 size: 13 residues. Per the germline V gene, CDR1 is LNHDA and CDR2 is SQIVND (reference sequence).

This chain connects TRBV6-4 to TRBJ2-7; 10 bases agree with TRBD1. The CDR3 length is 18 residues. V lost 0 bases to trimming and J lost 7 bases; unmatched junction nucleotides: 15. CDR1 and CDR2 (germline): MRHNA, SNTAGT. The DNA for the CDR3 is TGTGCCAGCAGTGACTCTGGCTTGGGGACAGGGGCTCCGAGTGAGCAGTACTTC. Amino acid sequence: CASSDSGLGTGAPSEQYF.

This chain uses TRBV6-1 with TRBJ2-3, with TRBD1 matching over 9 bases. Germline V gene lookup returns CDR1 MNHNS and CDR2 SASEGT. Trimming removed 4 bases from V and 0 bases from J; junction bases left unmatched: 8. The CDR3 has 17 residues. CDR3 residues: CASSGGTGRSSTDTQYF. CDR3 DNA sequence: TGTGCCAGCAGTGGGGGGACAGGGCGATCTAGCACAGATACGCAGTATTTT.

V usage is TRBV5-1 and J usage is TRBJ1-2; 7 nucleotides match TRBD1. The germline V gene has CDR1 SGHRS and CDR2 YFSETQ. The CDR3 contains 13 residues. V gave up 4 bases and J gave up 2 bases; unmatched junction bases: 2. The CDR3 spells CASSRDSNYGYTF. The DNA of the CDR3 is TGCGCCAGCAGCCGGGACAGCAACTATGGCTACACCTTC.

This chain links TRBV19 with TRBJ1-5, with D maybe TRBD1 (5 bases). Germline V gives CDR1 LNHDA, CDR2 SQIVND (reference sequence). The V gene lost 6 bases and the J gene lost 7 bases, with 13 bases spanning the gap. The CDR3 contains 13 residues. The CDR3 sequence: CASSRQGDQPQHF. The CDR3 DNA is TGTGCCAGTAGCCGTCAGGGAGACCAGCCCCAGCATTTT.

CDR3 in DNA: TGTGCCAGCAGCTTGGGAGGGGTCGGAAACACCATATATTTT. It codes for CASSLGGVGNTIYF. The gene calls are TRBV5-4 and TRBJ1-3; possible D gene TRBD1, 5 bases. CDR1 SGHNT and CDR2 YYREEE come from the germline V gene (reference sequence). This CDR3 has 14 residues. Trimming shortened V by 0 bases and J by 4 bases, and 8 bases separated the two germline ends. The full variable domain, rest sourced from reference TRBV5-4 and TRBJ1-3, is ETGVTQSPTHLIKTRGQQVTLRCSSQSGHNTVSWYQQALGQGPQFIFQYYREEENGRGNFPPRFSGLQFPNYSSELNVNALELDDSALYLCASSLGGVGNTIYFGEGSWLTVV.

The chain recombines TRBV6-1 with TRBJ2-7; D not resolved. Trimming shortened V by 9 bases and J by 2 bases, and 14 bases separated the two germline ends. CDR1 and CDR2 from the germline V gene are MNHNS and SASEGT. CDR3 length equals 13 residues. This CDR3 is CASTSNPAYEQYF. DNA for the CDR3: TGTGCCAGTACCTCCAACCCAGCCTACGAGCAGTACTTC.

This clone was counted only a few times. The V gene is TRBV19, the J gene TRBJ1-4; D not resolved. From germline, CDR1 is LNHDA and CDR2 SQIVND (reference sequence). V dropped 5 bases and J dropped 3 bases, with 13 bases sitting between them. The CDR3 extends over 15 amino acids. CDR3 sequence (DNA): TGTGCCAGTAGTCCGTCGGCAGGACCTAATGAAAAACTGTTTTTT. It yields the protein CASSPSAGPNEKLFF.

The CDR3 region is CASRLTGGAYEQYF. CDR3 sequence (DNA): TGTGCCAGCAGACTGACAGGGGGGGCCTACGAGCAGTACTTC. V is TRBV11-2 and J is TRBJ2-7, with 9 bases identical to TRBD1. The CDR3 has 14 amino acids. Germline V gene sequence: CDR1 SGHAT, CDR2 FQNNGV. Germline trimming cut 6 bases from V and 2 bases from J; bases unmatched to any gene: 5.

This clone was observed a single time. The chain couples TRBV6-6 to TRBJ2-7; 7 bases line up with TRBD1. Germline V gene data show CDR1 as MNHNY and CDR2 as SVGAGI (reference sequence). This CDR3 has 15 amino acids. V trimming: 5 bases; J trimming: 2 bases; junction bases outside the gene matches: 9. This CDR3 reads CASSDDRDVAYEQYF. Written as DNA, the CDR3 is TGTGCCAGCAGTGACGACAGGGACGTTGCCTACGAGCAGTACTTC.

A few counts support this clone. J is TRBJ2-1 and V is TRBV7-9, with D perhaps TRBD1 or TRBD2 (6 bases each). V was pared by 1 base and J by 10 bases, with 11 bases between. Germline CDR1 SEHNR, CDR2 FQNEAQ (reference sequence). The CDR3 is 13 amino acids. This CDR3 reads CASSLDGGREQFF. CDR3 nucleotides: TGTGCCAGCAGCTTAGATGGGGGGCGGGAGCAGTTCTTC.

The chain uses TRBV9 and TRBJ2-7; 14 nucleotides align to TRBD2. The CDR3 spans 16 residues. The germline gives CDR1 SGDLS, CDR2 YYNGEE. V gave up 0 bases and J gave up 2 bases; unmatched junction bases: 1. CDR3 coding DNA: TGTGCCAGCAGCGTAGGACTAGCGGGAGGGACCTACGAGCAGTACTTC. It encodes CASSVGLAGGTYEQYF.